Presented here are 8 T cell receptor beta chains from one specimen sequenced in a study of vaccination effects on CD4 cells after COVID-19. The method was immunoSEQ multiplex PCR; TCRdb's version includes in-frame clones alone and lacks a portion of them. The table has over 50,000 clones, around four fifths seen once; the top ten hold around 1.2%. The antigens these receptors bind are not known. Using viral peptide pools, the ViraFEST assay grew out antigen-specific CD4+ T cells prior to sequencing. With approximately 10 days of culture completed, CD4+ T cells were isolated. BNT162b2 vaccine or mRNA-1273 vaccine was given to participants in two doses. The sample consisted of CD4+ T cells from PBMCs cultured with HCoV-229E spike peptides, taken after COVID-19 vaccination. The receptors originated from a human donor who received a COVID-19 vaccine.

The chain couples TRBV6-1 to TRBJ2-6; D ambiguous. CDR1 MNHNS and CDR2 SASEGT come from the germline V gene. This CDR3 has 13 residues. Between the trimmed V and J ends, which lost 3 bases and 1 base, there was a span of 1 base. Written as DNA, the CDR3 is TGTGCCAGCAGTGAGTCTGGGGCCAACGTCCTGACTTTC. Its protein product is CASSESGANVLTF.

The gene calls are TRBV6-1 and TRBJ2-7; D uncertain. The CDR3 consists of 13 residues. CDR1 and CDR2 from the germline V gene are MNHNS and SASEGT. The V end was cut by 1 base, the J end by 6 bases, with 10 bases between. CDR3 bases: TGTGCCAGCAGTGAAGGGTCTACGGCCGAGCAGTACGTC. As protein: CASSEGSTAEQYV.

The chain couples TRBV19 to TRBJ2-1, with 7 bases that match TRBD1. From germline, CDR1 is LNHDA and CDR2 SQIVND (reference sequence). Losses at the gene ends were 1 base for V and 1 base for J; bases not matched to a gene: 4. The CDR3 length is 16 residues. The CDR3 loop is CASSIGAGGSYNEQFF. The CDR3 DNA sequence: TGTGCCAGTAGTATAGGGGCAGGGGGATCCTACAATGAGCAGTTCTTC.

CDR3 nucleotide sequence: TGTGCCAGCAGCTTACAGGGAGGGACCACCGGGGAGCTGTTTTTT. Protein: CASSLQGGTTGELFF. The V gene is TRBV7-2, the J gene TRBJ2-2; TRBD2 matches at 7 bases. There are 15 residues in the CDR3. Germline CDR1 reads SGHTA; CDR2 reads FQGNSA. Trimming cost V 2 bases and J 4 bases; bases outside gene matches: 4.

CDR3 in DNA: TGTGCCAGCAGCTTGGGCAGGGAAGACATTCAGTACTTC. Amino acid sequence: CASSLGREDIQYF. The chain couples TRBV5-4 to TRBJ2-4, with D perhaps matching TRBD1 (5 bases). V was cut by 0 bases and J by 8 bases, with 9 bases left in between. The CDR3 extends over 13 amino acids. The V gene's germline CDR1 is SGHNT and CDR2 YYREEE (reference sequence). The whole variable domain, remainder taken from reference TRBV5-4 and TRBJ2-4, is ETGVTQSPTHLIKTRGQQVTLRCSSQSGHNTVSWYQQALGQGPQFIFQYYREEENGRGNFPPRFSGLQFPNYSSELNVNALELDDSALYLCASSLGREDIQYFGAGTRLSVL.

This chain uses TRBV7-2 with TRBJ2-7; possible D gene TRBD2, 6 bases. This CDR3 comprises 15 residues. The ends were cut back, 5 bases at V and 1 base at J, with 15 bases in the middle. Germline V gene lookup returns CDR1 SGHTA and CDR2 FQGNSA. The CDR3 spells CASSPGAGRSYEQYV. Here the CDR3 DNA reads TGTGCCAGCAGCCCCGGGGCGGGAAGGTCCTACGAGCAGTACGTC.

J is TRBJ2-3 and V is TRBV18, with D perhaps matching TRBD1 (5 bases). CDR3 size: 15 residues. Trimming pared 0 bases from V and 5 bases from J, leaving 12 bases between. Germline loops: CDR1 KGHSH, CDR2 LQKENI. The CDR3 reads CASSPPGAVGDTQYF. CDR3 bases: TGTGCCAGCTCACCACCAGGGGCCGTGGGAGATACGCAGTATTTT.

The V and J genes are TRBV7-9 and TRBJ1-5, with D tentatively TRBD1 (5 bases). Germline loops: CDR1 SEHNR, CDR2 FQNEAQ (reference sequence). Trimming stripped 5 bases from V and 6 bases from J, with 14 bases between. The CDR3 has 14 residues. The CDR3 sequence is CASSRGDGGQPQHF. CDR3 sequence (DNA): TGTGCCAGCAGCCGGGGGGACGGCGGTCAGCCCCAGCATTTT.